This T cell receptor beta chain is drawn from a study of T cells after yellow fever vaccination. Study-level background: The fractions with low cell numbers were processed using SMART-Seq v4 Ultra Low Input.

Template-switching 5'RACE yielded the TCR cDNA; a universal primer site and UMIs were added in the process. TCRdb itself ran the 5' RACE reads through MiXCR, one entry per CDR3 protein. The sample shows just under 600,000 distinct CDR3 sequences, roughly 13% of them seen only once. There are 14 residues in the CDR3. Germline-derived CDR1 and CDR2 are SEHNR and FQNEAQ (reference sequence). Of note for this clonotype: One end of the junction is discordant with germline, which a read error may explain.

The source of this sequence is a man aged 30 to 39 who received the YFV17D yellow fever vaccine. The chain employs TRBV7-9 and TRBJ2-2; TRBD1 agrees at 7 bases. The sample consisted of PBMCs, taken on the day of the yellow fever booster vaccination. The CDR3 bases are TGTGCCAGCAGCGAGGGGGCGAACACCGGGGACCTGTTTTTT. Translated, it gives CASSEGANTGDLFF.